These 6 T cell receptor beta chains were all obtained from the same sample, sequenced in a study of T-cell memory formation after mild COVID-19. TCRdb re-derived calls from the 5' RACE reads in MiXCR, one entry per CDR3 protein. The table records roughly 120,000 distinct CDR3 sequences, about 15% of them present only once. Sequencing input: PBMCs or a T cell subset sorted from them (not recorded which). The receptors were gathered from an adult woman who had mild COVID-19 (a few samples of this study predate the infection). Cell type and time point are not known.

V and J are TRBV11-2 and TRBJ2-5, with a possible D match to TRBD1 (6 bases). There are 14 residues in the CDR3. V lost 8 bases, J lost 1 base, and 14 bases lay in between. Germline V lookup: CDR1 SGHAT, CDR2 FQNNGV. Here the CDR3 reads CASGLTGLQETQYF. The CDR3 DNA reads TGTGCCAGCGGGTTAACAGGGCTCCAAGAGACCCAGTACTTC.

This clonotype was counted only a few times. The chain uses TRBV5-5 and TRBJ2-3, with no clear D. Germline V gene lookup returns CDR1 SGHKS and CDR2 YYEKEE (reference sequence). CDR3 length: 14 amino acids. The V and J ends lost 6 bases and 2 bases respectively, with 13 bases between them. The CDR3 bases are TGTGCCAGCATTCGTAAGCCAGCCACAGATACGCAGTATTTT. Translated: CASIRKPATDTQYF.

The rearrangement links TRBV7-8 to TRBJ2-3; TRBD1 agrees at 9 bases. The CDR3 spans 12 residues. V lost 3 bases to trimming and J lost 14 bases; unmatched junction nucleotides: 6. Germline V gene sequence: CDR1 SGHVS, CDR2 FQNEAQ. Here the CDR3 DNA reads TGTGCCAGCAGCTTGCCGGGACAGGGACCGTATTTT. Protein product: CASSLPGQGPYF.

This clonotype was found a few times. V is TRBV12-3 or TRBV12-4 and J is TRBJ1-3; D gene unclear. V dropped 5 bases and J dropped 0 bases, with 8 bases sitting between them. There are 14 residues in the CDR3. The CDR3 sequence is CASSRAGSGNTIYF. Here the CDR3 DNA reads TGTGCCAGCAGTCGGGCGGGCTCTGGAAACACCATATATTTT.

V and J are TRBV6-6 and TRBJ1-2, with a weak D call TRBD1 (5 bases). Germline lookup yields CDR1 MNHNY and CDR2 SVGAGI (reference sequence). This CDR3 is 15 amino acids long. V was clipped by 2 bases and J by 5 bases, with 15 bases between them. The CDR3 nucleotides read TGTGCCAGCAGTTACGAGAGGAGTGGGGGATATGGCTACACCTTC. This encodes CASSYERSGGYGYTF.

The chain couples TRBV5-4 to TRBJ2-5; unclear D gene. The length of the CDR3 is 12 residues. The germline V gene encodes CDR1 SGHNT and CDR2 YYREEE (reference sequence). The V end was cut by 3 bases, the J end by 5 bases, with 8 bases between. The chain's CDR3 is CASSYPGETQYF. Here the CDR3 DNA reads TGTGCCAGCAGCTACCCCGGCGAGACCCAGTACTTC.